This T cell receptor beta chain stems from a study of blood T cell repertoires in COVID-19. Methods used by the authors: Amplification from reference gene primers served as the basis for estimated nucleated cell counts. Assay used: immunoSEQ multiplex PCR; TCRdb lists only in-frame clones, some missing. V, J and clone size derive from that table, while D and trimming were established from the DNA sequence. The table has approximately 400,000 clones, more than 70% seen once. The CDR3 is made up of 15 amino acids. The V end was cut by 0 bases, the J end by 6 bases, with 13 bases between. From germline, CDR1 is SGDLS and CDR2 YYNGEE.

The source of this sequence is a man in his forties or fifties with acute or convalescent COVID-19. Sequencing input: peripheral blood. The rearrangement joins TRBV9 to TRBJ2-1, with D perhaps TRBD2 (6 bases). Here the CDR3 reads CASSVATGAVNEQFF. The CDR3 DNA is TGTGCCAGCAGCGTAGCTACGGGAGCGGTCAATGAGCAGTTCTTC.